This T cell receptor (beta chain) was documented in a study of T cells in Graves' hyperthyroidism and ophthalmopathy. The sample holds many counts of this clonotype. Its antigen is not identified. Between the trimmed V and J ends, which lost 5 bases and 2 bases, there was a span of 15 bases. The CDR3 has 15 amino acids. Amplified TCR beta CDR3 regions came from RNA transcripts. Using the HTBI primer set, a first-round RT-PCR was run on the TCR CDR3. TCRdb re-derived calls from the multiplex PCR reads in MiXCR, one entry per CDR3 protein. The sample records around 420,000 distinct CDR3 sequences, around a sixth being singletons. Whole-study findings and limits: Ophthalmopathy prediction by the model preceded onset by a median about 6 months. Appearing also in blood were most of the thyroid clonotypes expanded above 0.001.

Material for sequencing was blood. V is TRBV12-3 or TRBV12-4 and J is TRBJ2-5, with D possibly matching TRBD1 (5 bases). This TCR was recovered from a woman aged 18-35 years with Graves' hyperthyroidism. CDR3 residues: CASSVTALGQETQYF. CDR3 nucleotides: TGTGCCAGCAGTGTGACAGCTCTGGGACAAGAGACCCAGTACTTC.